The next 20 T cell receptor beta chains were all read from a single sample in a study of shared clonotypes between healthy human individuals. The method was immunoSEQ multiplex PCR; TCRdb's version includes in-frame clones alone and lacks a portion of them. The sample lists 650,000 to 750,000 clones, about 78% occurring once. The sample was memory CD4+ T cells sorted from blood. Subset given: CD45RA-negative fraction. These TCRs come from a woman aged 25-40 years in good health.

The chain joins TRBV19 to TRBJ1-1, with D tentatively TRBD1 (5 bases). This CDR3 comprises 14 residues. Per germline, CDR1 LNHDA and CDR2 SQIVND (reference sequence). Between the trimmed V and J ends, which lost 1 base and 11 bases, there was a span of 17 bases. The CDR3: CASSIVAWGLSAFF. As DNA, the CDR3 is TGTGCCAGTAGTATAGTGGCCTGGGGGTTGTCGGCTTTCTTT.

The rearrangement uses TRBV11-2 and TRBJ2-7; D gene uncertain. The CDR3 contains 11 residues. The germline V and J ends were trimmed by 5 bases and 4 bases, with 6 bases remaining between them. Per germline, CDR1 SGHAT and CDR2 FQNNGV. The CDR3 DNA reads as TGTGCCAGCAGCCCTTTATACGAGCAGTACTTC. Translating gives CASSPLYEQYF.

The CDR3 sequence: CASNGEVIHEQYF. The CDR3 DNA sequence: TGTGCCAGCAACGGGGAAGTGATCCACGAGCAGTACTTC. The rearrangement joins TRBV2 to TRBJ2-7, with D possibly being TRBD2 (5 bases). Germline V gene sequence: CDR1 SNHLY, CDR2 FYNNEI. V shed 7 bases and J shed 5 bases, with 15 bases lying between them. The CDR3 has 13 amino acids.

In DNA, the CDR3 is TGTGCCAGCAGTTTAAGCGGACAGGGGATTACTGAAGCTTTCTTT. Protein sequence: CASSLSGQGITEAFF. The chain is built from TRBV27 and TRBJ1-1, with TRBD1 matching 9 bases. Losses at the gene ends were 2 bases for V and 5 bases for J; bases not matched to a gene: 6. The germline CDR1 and CDR2 sequences are MNHEY and SMNVEV (reference sequence). The CDR3 is made up of 15 amino acids.

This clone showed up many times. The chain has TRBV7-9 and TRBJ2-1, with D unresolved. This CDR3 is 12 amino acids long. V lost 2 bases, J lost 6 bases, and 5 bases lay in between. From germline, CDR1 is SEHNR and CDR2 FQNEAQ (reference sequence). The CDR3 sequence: CASSLISNEQFF. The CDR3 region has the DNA TGTGCCAGCAGCTTAATTTCCAATGAGCAGTTCTTC.

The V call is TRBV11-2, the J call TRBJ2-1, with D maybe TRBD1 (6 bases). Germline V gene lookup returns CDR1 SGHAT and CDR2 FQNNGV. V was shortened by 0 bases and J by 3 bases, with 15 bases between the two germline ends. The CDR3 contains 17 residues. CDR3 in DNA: TGTGCCAGCAGCTTAGACGCTGGGGTAGGGGGCTACAATGAGCAGTTCTTC. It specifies CASSLDAGVGGYNEQFF.

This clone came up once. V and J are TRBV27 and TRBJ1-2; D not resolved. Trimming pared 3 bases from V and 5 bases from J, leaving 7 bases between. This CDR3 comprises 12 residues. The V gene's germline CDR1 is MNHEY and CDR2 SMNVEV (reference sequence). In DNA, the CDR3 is TGTGCCAGCAGTTTTATGGGATATGGCTACACCTTC. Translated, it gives CASSFMGYGYTF.

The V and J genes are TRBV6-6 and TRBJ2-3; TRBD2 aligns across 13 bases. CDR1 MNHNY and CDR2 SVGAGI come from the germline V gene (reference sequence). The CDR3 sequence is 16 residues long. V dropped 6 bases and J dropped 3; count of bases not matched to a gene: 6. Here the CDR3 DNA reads TGTGCCAGCAGGCGCGCGACTAGCGGGAGGACAGATACGCAGTATTTT. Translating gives CASRRATSGRTDTQYF.

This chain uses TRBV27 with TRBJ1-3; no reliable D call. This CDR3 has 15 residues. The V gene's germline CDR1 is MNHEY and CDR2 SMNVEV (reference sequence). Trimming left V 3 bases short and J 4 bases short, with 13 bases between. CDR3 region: CASSLAGAPGNTIYF. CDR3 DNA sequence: TGTGCCAGCAGTTTGGCCGGCGCCCCCGGAAACACCATATATTTT.

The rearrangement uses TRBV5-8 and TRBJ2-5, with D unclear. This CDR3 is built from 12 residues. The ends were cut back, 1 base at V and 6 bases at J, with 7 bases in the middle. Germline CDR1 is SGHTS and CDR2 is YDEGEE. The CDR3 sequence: CASSLMVQTQYF. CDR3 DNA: TGTGCCAGCAGCTTGATGGTTCAGACCCAGTACTTC.

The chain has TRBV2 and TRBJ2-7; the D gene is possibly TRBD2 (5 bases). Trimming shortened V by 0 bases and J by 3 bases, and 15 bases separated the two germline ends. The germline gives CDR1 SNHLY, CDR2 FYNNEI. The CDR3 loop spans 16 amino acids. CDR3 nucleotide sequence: TGTGCCAGCAGTGAAGCGCTTCGGGGATACTTCTACGAGCAGTACTTC. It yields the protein CASSEALRGYFYEQYF.

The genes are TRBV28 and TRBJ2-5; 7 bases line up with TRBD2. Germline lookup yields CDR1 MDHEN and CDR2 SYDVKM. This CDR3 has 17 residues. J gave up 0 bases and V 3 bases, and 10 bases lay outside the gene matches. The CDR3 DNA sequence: TGTGCCAGCAGTTTGGTGCTAGCGGAGGGGTACCAAGAGACCCAGTACTTC. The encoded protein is CASSLVLAEGYQETQYF.

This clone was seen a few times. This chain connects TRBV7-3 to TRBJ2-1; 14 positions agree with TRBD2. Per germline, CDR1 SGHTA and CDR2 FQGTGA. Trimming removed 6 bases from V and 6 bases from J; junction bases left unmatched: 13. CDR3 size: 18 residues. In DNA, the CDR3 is TGTGCCAGCAGTTTGGCGGGGACTAGCGGGAGTAGGGGCAATGAGCAGTTCTTC. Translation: CASSLAGTSGSRGNEQFF.

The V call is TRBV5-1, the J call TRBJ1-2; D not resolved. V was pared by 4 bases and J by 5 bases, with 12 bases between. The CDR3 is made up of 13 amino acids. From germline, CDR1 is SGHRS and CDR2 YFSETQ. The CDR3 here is CASSMTGLYGYTF. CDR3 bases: TGCGCCAGCAGCATGACCGGTTTATATGGCTACACCTTC.

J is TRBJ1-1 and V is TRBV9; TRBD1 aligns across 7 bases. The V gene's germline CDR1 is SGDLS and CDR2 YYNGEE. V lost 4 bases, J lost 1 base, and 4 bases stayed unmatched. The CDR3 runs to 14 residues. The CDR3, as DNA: TGTGCCAGCAGCCTCACAGGGGAGAACACTGAAGCTTTCTTT. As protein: CASSLTGENTEAFF.

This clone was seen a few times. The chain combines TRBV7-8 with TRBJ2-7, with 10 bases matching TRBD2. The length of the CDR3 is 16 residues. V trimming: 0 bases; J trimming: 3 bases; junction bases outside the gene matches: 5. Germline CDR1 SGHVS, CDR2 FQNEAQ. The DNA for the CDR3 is TGTGCCAGCAGCTTAGCATCGCTAGCGGGAGTCTACGAGCAGTACTTC. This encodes CASSLASLAGVYEQYF.

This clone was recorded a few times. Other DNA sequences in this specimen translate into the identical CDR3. The CDR3 here is CASTRLASYNEQFF. The CDR3, as DNA: TGTGCCAGCACTCGGCTAGCGTCCTACAATGAGCAGTTCTTC. This chain links TRBV2 with TRBJ2-1; D possibly corresponds to TRBD2 (6 bases). The V gene's germline CDR1 is SNHLY and CDR2 FYNNEI. V was trimmed by 7 bases and J by 1 base, leaving 11 bases between them. CDR3 length equals 14 residues.

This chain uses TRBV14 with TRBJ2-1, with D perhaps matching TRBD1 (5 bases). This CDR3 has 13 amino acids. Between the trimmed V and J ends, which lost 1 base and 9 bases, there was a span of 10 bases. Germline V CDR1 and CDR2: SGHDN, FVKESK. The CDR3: CASSQAQGGEQFF. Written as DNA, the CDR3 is TGTGCCAGCAGCCAAGCCCAGGGCGGTGAGCAGTTCTTC.

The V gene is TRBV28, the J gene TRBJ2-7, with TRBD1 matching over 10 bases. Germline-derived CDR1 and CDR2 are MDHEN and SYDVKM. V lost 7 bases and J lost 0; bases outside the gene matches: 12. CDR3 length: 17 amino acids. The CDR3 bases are TGTGCCAGCATGTCCGGGACAGGGGACATCGGCTCCTACGAGCAGTACTTC. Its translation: CASMSGTGDIGSYEQYF.

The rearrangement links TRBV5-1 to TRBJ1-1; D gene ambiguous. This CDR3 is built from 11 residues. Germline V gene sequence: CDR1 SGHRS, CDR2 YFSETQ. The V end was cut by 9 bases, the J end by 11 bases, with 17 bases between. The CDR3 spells CATRCLAAAFF. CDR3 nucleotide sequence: TGCGCCACGAGGTGCCTCGCCGCCGCTTTCTTT.